These 29 T cell receptor beta chains were all obtained from the same sample, sequenced in a study of shared clonotypes between healthy human individuals. Assay used: immunoSEQ multiplex PCR; TCRdb lists only in-frame clones, some missing. There are 2 million to 3 million clones in the sample; 80% to 95% occur only once, and 0.35% to 0.45% lies in the top ten. The specimen was naive CD4+ T cells from PBMCs. Subset meaning: CD45RA+ positively selected. The receptor set was obtained from a man aged 18-30 years in good health. Some clones in this sample may be carry-over from other donors' samples.

The chain employs TRBV28 and TRBJ2-7, with D unresolved. The CDR3 totals 14 residues. With 5 bases removed from V and 0 bases from J, the gap between germline ends came to 11 bases. CDR1 is MDHEN, CDR2 SYDVKM, per germline. CDR3 sequence (DNA): TGTGCCAGCAGTGGCCCGCGGAGCTCCTACGAGCAGTACTTC. It translates to CASSGPRSSYEQYF.

The gene calls are TRBV6-5 and TRBJ2-7; 9 nucleotides match TRBD1. CDR3 length: 15 amino acids. In germline, CDR1 is MNHEY, CDR2 SVGAGI. V shed 5 bases, J shed 5 bases, and the junction held 10 bases outside the gene matches. CDR3 coding DNA: TGTGCCAGCAGTCCCCGGGGACAGGGCTTAGACGAGCAGTACTTC. This codes for CASSPRGQGLDEQYF.

The J gene is TRBJ2-7, the V gene TRBV4-1; D possibly uses TRBD1 or TRBD2 (5 bases each). The CDR3 spans 15 residues. Germline V gene lookup returns CDR1 MGHRA and CDR2 YSYEKL. With 2 bases removed from V and 6 bases from J, the gap between germline ends came to 17 bases. CDR3 region: CASSQMGPPSAEQYF. The CDR3 DNA reads as TGCGCCAGCAGCCAAATGGGACCTCCTTCGGCCGAGCAGTACTTC.

With regard to this clone: The identical CDR3 is also encoded by other nucleotide sequences in the sample. The chain is built from TRBV28 and TRBJ2-5; a possible D gene is TRBD1 (6 bases). The DNA end lines up better with TRBJ2-7; the J call may be wrong. There are 13 residues in the CDR3. Germline lookup yields CDR1 MDHEN and CDR2 SYDVKM. The CDR3 sequence is CASSSGESYEQYF. The CDR3 DNA sequence: TGTGCCAGCAGTTCAGGGGAATCCTACGAGCAGTACTTC.

The chain uses TRBV5-1 and TRBJ1-2, with D perhaps matching TRBD1 (6 bases). V dropped 0 bases and J dropped 8 bases, with 14 bases sitting between them. Germline V gives CDR1 SGHRS, CDR2 YFSETQ. This CDR3 spans 14 amino acids. The CDR3 nucleotides read TGCGCCAGCAGCTTGGCCTACAGGGCCGGCGGCTACACCTTC. This sequence encodes CASSLAYRAGGYTF. The variable domain in full, completed from reference TRBV5-1 and TRBJ1-2, reads KAGVTQTPRYLIKTRGQQVTLSCSPISGHRSVSWYQQTPGQGLQFLFEYFSETQRNKGNFPGRFSGRQFSNSRSEMNVSTLELGDSALYLCASSLAYRAGGYTFGSGTRLTVV.

This clone was recorded once. The V and J genes are TRBV19 and TRBJ1-4; D is possibly TRBD1 (5 bases). Germline V gene sequence: CDR1 LNHDA, CDR2 SQIVND (reference sequence). V was cut by 7 bases and J by 5 bases, with 17 bases left in between. This CDR3 contains 15 residues. DNA for the CDR3: TGTGCCAGTACCGCGGAGGGTAGGGGAAATGAAAAACTGTTTTTT. Its translation is CASTAEGRGNEKLFF. Using reference TRBV19 and TRBJ1-4 for the parts outside the CDR3, the full variable domain is DGGITQSPKYLFRKEGQNVTLSCEQNLNHDAMYWYRQDPGQGLRLIYYSQIVNDFQKGDIAEGYSVSREKKESFPLTVTSAQKNPTAFYLCASTAEGRGNEKLFFGSGTQLSVL.

Concerning this clone itself: The same CDR3 can be traced to other DNA sequences in this sample. V gene TRBV5-1 combines with J gene TRBJ2-7, with D perhaps TRBD1 or TRBD2 (5 bases each). The V gene's germline CDR1 is SGHRS and CDR2 YFSETQ. V was shortened by 0 bases and J by 1 base, with 8 bases between the two germline ends. This CDR3 comprises 14 residues. The DNA of the CDR3 is TGCGCCAGCAGCTTGGAGGGGAGTTCCTACGAGCAGTACTTC. Protein sequence: CASSLEGSSYEQYF.

The chain has TRBV7-9 and TRBJ2-2; no clear D. The CDR3 length is 14 residues. Germline V gene lookup returns CDR1 SEHNR and CDR2 FQNEAQ (reference sequence). Between the trimmed V and J ends, which lost 1 base and 6 bases, there was a span of 9 bases. This CDR3 reads CASSLGLIAGELFF. In nucleotides, the CDR3 is TGTGCCAGCAGCTTAGGCCTAATAGCCGGGGAGCTGTTTTTT.

This clone showed up just once. The chain combines TRBV18 with TRBJ2-2, with D unresolved. The CDR3 has 14 amino acids. CDR1 is KGHSH, CDR2 LQKENI, per germline. V was shortened by 1 base and J by 6 bases, with 9 bases between the two germline ends. The CDR3 bases are TGTGCCAGCTCACCACAGGGTTTGCCCGGGGAGCTGTTTTTT. It codes for CASSPQGLPGELFF.

A note on this clone: The same CDR3 can be traced to other DNA sequences in this sample. CDR3 nucleotides: TGTGCCAGCAGCAGGGCCTACGAGCAGTACTTC. Its protein product is CASSRAYEQYF. The chain recombines TRBV5-8 with TRBJ2-7; no reliable D call. The germline CDR1 and CDR2 sequences are SGHTS and YDEGEE. The CDR3 covers 11 residues. V lost 4 bases to trimming and J lost 2 bases, with 4 bases between them. Combining the CDR3 with reference TRBV5-8 and TRBJ2-7 gives the whole variable domain EAGVTQSPTHLIKTRGQQATLRCSPISGHTSVYWYQQALGLGLQFLLWYDEGEERNRGNFPPRFSGRQFPNYSSELNVNALELEDSALYLCASSRAYEQYFGPGTRLTVT.

The rearrangement links TRBV6-5 to TRBJ2-1; D gene unclear. The CDR3 totals 15 residues. With 2 bases removed from V and 0 bases from J, the gap between germline ends came to 8 bases. Germline-derived CDR1 and CDR2 are MNHEY and SVGAGI. CDR3 in DNA: TGTGCCAGCAGTTACCTCCCCAGCTCCTACAATGAGCAGTTCTTC. It is translated as CASSYLPSSYNEQFF.

This chain links TRBV7-9 with TRBJ2-6; possible D gene TRBD1, 5 bases. V shed 1 base and J shed 5 bases, with 6 bases lying between them. Germline V gene sequence: CDR1 SEHNR, CDR2 FQNEAQ (reference sequence). The CDR3 has 14 residues. The CDR3 DNA reads TGTGCCAGCAGCTTAGAGGACAGGGCCAACGTCCTGACTTTC. Protein: CASSLEDRANVLTF.

The chain carries TRBV5-1 and TRBJ2-1; no clear D gene. From germline, CDR1 is SGHRS and CDR2 YFSETQ. Trimming cost V 1 base and J 6 bases, with 11 bases left between them. The length of the CDR3 is 14 residues. CDR3 sequence (DNA): TGCGCCAGCAGCTTGAGTAGTTTAACCAATGAGCAGTTCTTC. This translates into CASSLSSLTNEQFF.

This chain joins TRBV5-1 and TRBJ1-4; no definite D call. This CDR3 contains 14 residues. V was clipped by 1 base and J by 3 bases, with 7 bases between them. Germline values: CDR1 SGHRS, CDR2 YFSETQ. CDR3 sequence reads: CASSLRTANEKLFF. CDR3 sequence (DNA): TGCGCCAGCAGCTTGCGTACTGCTAATGAAAAACTGTTTTTT. Looking up the rest from reference TRBV5-1 and TRBJ1-4 gives the full variable domain: KAGVTQTPRYLIKTRGQQVTLSCSPISGHRSVSWYQQTPGQGLQFLFEYFSETQRNKGNFPGRFSGRQFSNSRSEMNVSTLELGDSALYLCASSLRTANEKLFFGSGTQLSVL.

In its sample, this clone was seen a few times. The chain recombines TRBV9 with TRBJ2-1; 11 bases match TRBD1. The CDR3 is made up of 16 amino acids. Germline CDR1 reads SGDLS; CDR2 reads YYNGEE. Trimming at V came to 0 bases and at J to 7 bases, leaving 6 bases not matched to a gene. Written as DNA, the CDR3 is TGTGCCAGCAGCGTAGCCGGGACAGGGGGTCAGAATGAGCAGTTCTTC. Its translation: CASSVAGTGGQNEQFF.

This clone has only a few counts. V gene TRBV10-3 combines with J gene TRBJ1-2; D perhaps matches TRBD1 (5 bases). This CDR3 has 12 amino acids. The germline V gene encodes CDR1 ENHRY and CDR2 SYGVKD. V was cut by 8 bases and J by 8 bases, with 15 bases left in between. The CDR3 region is CAIRGDSGGYTF. CDR3 coding DNA: TGTGCCATCCGAGGGGACTCGGGAGGCTACACCTTC.

The V call is TRBV6-6, the J call TRBJ2-5; TRBD1 might be the D (6 bases). The DNA matches TRBJ2-7 better at its end, which makes the J call doubtful. The CDR3 runs to 14 residues. The germline V gene has CDR1 MNHNY and CDR2 SVGAGI (reference sequence). The CDR3 nucleotides read TGTGCCAGCAGTTACTTGGGTACAGGGCGCGAGCAGTACTTC. Its translation: CASSYLGTGREQYF.

The rearrangement uses TRBV5-6 and TRBJ2-2; 9 nucleotides line up with TRBD2. The CDR3 extends over 17 amino acids. CDR1 is SGHDT, CDR2 YYEEEE, per germline. V lost 4 bases to trimming and J lost 8 bases; unmatched junction nucleotides: 15. CDR3 sequence reads: CASSPALASGISGELFF. The CDR3 region has the DNA TGTGCCAGCAGCCCGGCCTTGGCTAGCGGGATTTCTGGGGAGCTGTTTTTT.

The chain joins TRBV7-3 to TRBJ1-2, with D possibly being TRBD1 (5 bases). Trimming pared 5 bases from V and 5 bases from J, leaving 9 bases between. This CDR3 region has 12 residues. The germline V gene encodes CDR1 SGHTA and CDR2 FQGTGA. CDR3 DNA: TGTGCCAGCAGCGGGACTCTTTATGGCTACACCTTC. It is translated as CASSGTLYGYTF.

The CDR3 DNA reads as TGTGCCAGCAGTTTACTAGAGGTTGACAATGAGCAGTTCTTC. Its protein product is CASSLLEVDNEQFF. V usage is TRBV28 and J usage is TRBJ2-1; D remains ambiguous. The V end lost 2 bases, the J end lost 5 bases, and 10 bases lay between the germline ends. The CDR3 contains 14 residues. The germline V gene has CDR1 MDHEN and CDR2 SYDVKM.

The chain is built from TRBV7-2 and TRBJ2-7; no reliable D call. This CDR3 spans 13 amino acids. Germline V gives CDR1 SGHTA, CDR2 FQGNSA. V gave up 4 bases and J gave up 3 bases, with 10 bases separating them. The CDR3: CASSSGPYYEQYF. The CDR3 coding sequence is TGTGCCAGCAGCTCCGGACCCTACTACGAGCAGTACTTC.

The V gene is TRBV6-5, the J gene TRBJ1-2; D perhaps matches TRBD1 (5 bases). This CDR3 is built from 13 residues. Deletions cut 6 bases from V and 4 bases from J, with 12 bases between. Germline CDR1 is MNHEY and CDR2 is SVGAGI. CDR3 nucleotides: TGTGCCAGCAGGTACGGGGGTGGCTATGGCTACACCTTC. Its translation: CASRYGGGYGYTF.

This chain uses TRBV9 with TRBJ1-3; 9 nucleotides match TRBD1. The V gene end was trimmed by 4 bases and the J gene end by 7 bases; junction bases not matched to a gene: 6. This CDR3 comprises 14 residues. The V gene's germline CDR1 is SGDLS and CDR2 YYNGEE. The CDR3 is CASSPRTGDNTIYF. As DNA, the CDR3 is TGTGCCAGCAGCCCACGGACAGGGGATAACACCATATATTTT. The full variable domain, in which reference TRBV9 and TRBJ1-3 provide the parts outside the CDR3, is DSGVTQTPKHLITATGQRVTLRCSPRSGDLSVYWYQQSLDQGLQFLIQYYNGEERAKGNILERFSAQQFPDLHSELNLSSLELGDSALYFCASSPRTGDNTIYFGEGSWLTVV.

This sequence joins TRBV6-5 and TRBJ1-6, with 7 bases aligning to TRBD1. V lost 0 bases and J lost 7; bases outside the gene matches: 6. The CDR3 is 16 residues long. The germline V gene has CDR1 MNHEY and CDR2 SVGAGI. DNA of the CDR3: TGTGCCAGCAGTTACTCGGTGGGGACAGCGAATTCACCCCTCCACTTT. Translation gives CASSYSVGTANSPLHF.

The chain joins TRBV6-5 to TRBJ2-5; TRBD1 matches 9 bases. V lost 2 bases, J lost 2 bases, and 6 bases stayed unmatched. The CDR3 covers 16 residues. CDR1 is MNHEY and CDR2 is SVGAGI in the germline V gene. The CDR3: CASSYTGTGRQETQYF. The DNA of the CDR3 is TGTGCCAGCAGTTACACGGGGACAGGGAGGCAAGAGACCCAGTACTTC.

V usage is TRBV10-3 and J usage is TRBJ1-5; D is uncertain. Germline V gives CDR1 ENHRY, CDR2 SYGVKD. CDR3 length: 15 residues. Trimming took off 0 bases at V and 5 bases at J, with 11 bases between the two ends. This CDR3 is CAISESDGGDQPQHF. CDR3 bases: TGTGCCATCAGTGAGTCCGATGGAGGTGATCAGCCCCAGCATTTT.

This rearrangement joins TRBV4-1 to TRBJ2-3, with 8 nucleotides matching TRBD2. The length of the CDR3 is 18 residues. Unmatched junction bases numbered 10, after V lost 0 bases and J lost 2 bases. Germline V gene sequence: CDR1 MGHRA, CDR2 YSYEKL. This chain's CDR3 is CASSQESGGPASTDTQYF. The CDR3 nucleotides are TGCGCCAGCAGCCAAGAGTCGGGAGGGCCAGCTTCCACAGATACGCAGTATTTT.

The chain joins TRBV15 to TRBJ1-1; D is unresolved. The V gene's germline CDR1 is LNHNV and CDR2 YYDKDF (reference sequence). V was clipped by 1 base and J by 0 bases, with 12 bases between them. The CDR3 sequence is 16 residues long. The CDR3 protein is CATSRGGQVMNTEAFF. CDR3 bases: TGTGCCACCAGCAGAGGGGGTCAGGTGATGAACACTGAAGCTTTCTTT.

V usage is TRBV6-5 and J usage is TRBJ2-1; D remains ambiguous. This CDR3 region has 14 residues. Germline V gives CDR1 MNHEY, CDR2 SVGAGI. The V gene lost 4 bases and the J gene lost 2 bases, with 9 bases spanning the gap. The CDR3 DNA reads as TGTGCCAGCAGTTTAGCCGGAACCTACAATGAGCAGTTCTTC. Protein product: CASSLAGTYNEQFF.